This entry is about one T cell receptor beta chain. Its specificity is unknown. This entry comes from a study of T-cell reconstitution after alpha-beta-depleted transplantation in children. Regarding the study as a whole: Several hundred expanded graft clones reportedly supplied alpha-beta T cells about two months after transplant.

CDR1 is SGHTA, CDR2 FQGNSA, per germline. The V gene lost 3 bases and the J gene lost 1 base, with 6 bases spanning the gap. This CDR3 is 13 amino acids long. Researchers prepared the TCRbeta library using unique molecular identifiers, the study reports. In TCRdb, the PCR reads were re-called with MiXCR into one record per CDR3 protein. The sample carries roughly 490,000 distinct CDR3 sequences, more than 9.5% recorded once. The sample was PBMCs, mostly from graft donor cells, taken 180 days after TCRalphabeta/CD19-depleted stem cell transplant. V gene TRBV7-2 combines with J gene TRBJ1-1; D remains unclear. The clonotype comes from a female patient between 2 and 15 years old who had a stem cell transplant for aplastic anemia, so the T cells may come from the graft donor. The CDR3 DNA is TGTGCCAGCAGCTTCTTTGGGAACACTGAAGCTTTCTTT. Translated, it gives CASSFFGNTEAFF.